The next 16 T cell receptor beta chains were all read from a single sample in a study of blood T cell repertoires in COVID-19. Here immunoSEQ multiplex PCR was the method, and the copy in TCRdb shows in-frame clones only, minus some. This sample has about 200,000 clones; 75% to 90% occur once, and the top ten carry about 6.3%. What was sequenced was peripheral blood. The receptors were sampled from a man in his sixties who had recovered from COVID-19.

This clone was picked up a small number of times. The rearrangement uses TRBV4-1 and TRBJ1-4; D is uncertain. The V end lost 0 bases, the J end lost 6 bases, and 11 bases lay between the germline ends. Germline CDR1 MGHRA, CDR2 YSYEKL. The CDR3 spans 15 residues. CDR3 amino acids: CASSQDWESDEKLFF. The DNA of the CDR3 is TGCGCCAGCAGCCAAGATTGGGAGAGCGATGAAAAACTGTTTTTT.

V gene TRBV2 combines with J gene TRBJ2-2, with 13 positions matching TRBD2. Per the germline V gene, CDR1 is SNHLY and CDR2 is FYNNEI. Trimming cost V 6 bases and J 3 bases; bases outside gene matches: 7. The CDR3 is 17 residues long. The CDR3 coding sequence is TGTGCCAGCAGAAGGACTAGCGGGAGTATGGACACCGGGGAGCTGTTTTTT. This sequence encodes CASRRTSGSMDTGELFF.

This clone has only one observation. The J gene is TRBJ2-7, the V gene TRBV19; D is possibly TRBD1 (6 bases). This CDR3 contains 13 residues. From germline, CDR1 is LNHDA and CDR2 SQIVND (reference sequence). With 2 bases removed from V and 3 bases from J, the gap between germline ends came to 8 bases. The CDR3 reads CASSIRDNYEQYF. CDR3 nucleotide sequence: TGTGCCAGTAGTATACGGGACAACTACGAGCAGTACTTC. The whole variable domain, remainder taken from reference TRBV19 and TRBJ2-7, is DGGITQSPKYLFRKEGQNVTLSCEQNLNHDAMYWYRQDPGQGLRLIYYSQIVNDFQKGDIAEGYSVSREKKESFPLTVTSAQKNPTAFYLCASSIRDNYEQYFGPGTRLTVT.

V gene TRBV7-9 combines with J gene TRBJ1-2; 8 bases match TRBD1. CDR1 is SEHNR and CDR2 is FQNEAQ in the germline V gene (reference sequence). The junction had 4 bases not matched to a gene; V was cut back by 5 bases and J by 5 bases. The CDR3 is 13 residues long. The CDR3: CASSLRQGYGYTF. The CDR3 nucleotides read TGTGCCAGCAGCCTCCGACAGGGGTATGGCTACACCTTC.

This clone was seen just once. The chain is built from TRBV3-1 (or the pseudogene TRBV3-2) and TRBJ2-5; 8 bases align to TRBD2. The CDR3 has 15 amino acids. J was trimmed by 3 bases and V by 0 bases; bases with no gene match: 3. Germline CDR1 is LGHDT and CDR2 is YNNKEL (reference sequence). CDR3 sequence: CASSQDALAEETQYF. The CDR3 DNA reads as TGTGCCAGCAGCCAAGATGCACTAGCGGAAGAGACCCAGTACTTC.

V and J are TRBV5-4 and TRBJ2-2; 8 positions agree with TRBD2. The CDR3 consists of 16 residues. With V trimmed by 0 bases and J by 4 bases, 5 bases remained unmatched. The V gene's germline CDR1 is SGHNT and CDR2 YYREEE (reference sequence). This CDR3 reads CASSLGAGGSTGELFF. DNA of the CDR3: TGTGCCAGCAGCTTGGGGGCGGGGGGTTCCACCGGGGAGCTGTTTTTT. Complete variable domain (other parts from reference TRBV5-4 and TRBJ2-2): ETGVTQSPTHLIKTRGQQVTLRCSSQSGHNTVSWYQQALGQGPQFIFQYYREEENGRGNFPPRFSGLQFPNYSSELNVNALELDDSALYLCASSLGAGGSTGELFFGEGSRLTVL.

This clone is a singleton in its sample. This sequence joins TRBV6-5 and TRBJ1-2; 7 bases agree with TRBD1. Trimming took 7 bases from V and 4 from J; bases not matched to a gene: 12. Per germline, CDR1 MNHEY and CDR2 SVGAGI. The CDR3 contains 15 residues. The CDR3 region is CASTPPGQTFYGYTF. The CDR3 DNA follows: TGTGCCAGCACCCCTCCGGGACAGACCTTCTATGGCTACACCTTC.

This rearrangement joins TRBV5-1 to TRBJ1-2; D is uncertain. The germline V gene encodes CDR1 SGHRS and CDR2 YFSETQ. The length of the CDR3 is 14 residues. V lost 0 bases, J lost 4 bases, and 10 bases lay in between. The CDR3: CASSLGDISYGYTF. The CDR3 nucleotides are TGCGCCAGCAGCTTGGGAGACATAAGCTATGGCTACACCTTC.

V usage is TRBV28 and J usage is TRBJ1-4; 9 bases line up with TRBD1. CDR3 size: 15 residues. The trim removed 1 base at V and 8 bases at J, leaving 5 bases unmatched. Germline CDR1 reads MDHEN; CDR2 reads SYDVKM. The CDR3 region has the DNA TGTGCCAGCAGTTTATTGCAGGGACAGGGAGAAAAACTGTTTTTT. Translation: CASSLLQGQGEKLFF. Using reference TRBV28 and TRBJ1-4 for the parts outside the CDR3, the full variable domain is DVKVTQSSRYLVKRTGEKVFLECVQDMDHENMFWYRQDPGLGLRLIYFSYDVKMKEKGDIPEGYSVSREKKERFSLILESASTNQTSMYLCASSLLQGQGEKLFFGSGTQLSVL.

This chain links TRBV19 with TRBJ1-2, with 7 bases identical to TRBD1. The V segment lost 5 bases and the J segment 5 bases; nucleotides outside the gene matches: 5. The CDR3 sequence is 13 residues long. Germline V gene sequence: CDR1 LNHDA, CDR2 SQIVND (reference sequence). The CDR3 spells CASSRQGYYGYTF. The CDR3 DNA is TGTGCCAGTAGTCGACAGGGTTATTATGGCTACACCTTC.

This clone has a single count. This chain connects TRBV4-2 to TRBJ2-4; TRBD1 matches at 11 bases. Trimming cost V 3 bases and J 16 bases; bases outside gene matches: 5. Germline loops: CDR1 LGHNA, CDR2 YNFKEQ. The CDR3 runs to 12 residues. For the CDR3, the DNA is TGTGCCAGCAGCCAGAGGGACAGGGGGTACTACTTC. Amino acids: CASSQRDRGYYF.

Details on this clone: A read error may account for a junction end that differs from germline. The chain carries TRBV2 and TRBJ1-5; D possibly corresponds to TRBD1 (6 bases). CDR1 and CDR2 from the germline V gene are SNHLY and FYNNEI. The CDR3 length is 13 residues. The CDR3, as DNA: TGTGCCAGCAGTTCACAGGGTAATCCGCCCCAGCATTTT. This sequence encodes CASSSQGNPPQHF.

V gene TRBV5-5 combines with J gene TRBJ1-1; TRBD1 aligns across 7 bases. Germline V gene sequence: CDR1 SGHKS, CDR2 YYEKEE (reference sequence). CDR3 length equals 15 residues. The V gene end was trimmed by 4 bases and the J gene end by 0 bases; junction bases not matched to a gene: 6. CDR3 bases: TGTGCCAGCAGCCTGCGGACAGGATTGAACACTGAAGCTTTCTTT. Translated, it gives CASSLRTGLNTEAFF.

CDR3 sequence reads: CASSSTRTGGRYEQYF. CDR3 nucleotides: TGTGCCAGCAGCTCCACGAGGACAGGGGGCAGGTACGAGCAGTACTTC. V is TRBV6-2 or TRBV6-3 and J is TRBJ2-7; 11 bases align to TRBD1. CDR3 length: 16 residues. The V segment lost 6 bases and the J segment 4 bases; nucleotides outside the gene matches: 11. Germline assignment: CDR1 MNHEY and CDR2 SVGEGT.

This chain uses TRBV27 with TRBJ2-4, with 11 bases fitting TRBD2. J was trimmed by 7 bases and V by 5 bases; bases with no gene match: 4. The germline V gene encodes CDR1 MNHEY and CDR2 SMNVEV (reference sequence). CDR3 length: 14 residues. CDR3 nucleotides: TGTGCCAGCAGTGGCTCTAGCGGGGGGAACATTCAGTACTTC. It is translated as CASSGSSGGNIQYF.

This chain joins TRBV27 and TRBJ1-6, with 9 bases aligning to TRBD1. The junction had 6 bases not matched to a gene; V was cut back by 5 bases and J by 10 bases. CDR1 and CDR2 from the germline V gene are MNHEY and SMNVEV (reference sequence). The CDR3 runs to 14 residues. CDR3 sequence (DNA): TGTGCCAGCAGTCAGGGACAGGGCAGCTCACCCCTCCACTTT. The encoded protein is CASSQGQGSSPLHF.